Sequencing of this T cell receptor beta chain was carried out in a study of blood T cells in healthy people across ages. Study conclusions and caveats: CMV infection status of these donors was not known. Roughly linear declines in TCR beta diversity per million T cells occurred with age.

The authors ran a second PCR of about 6 to 11 cycles using a sample-barcoded 5' primer and a J-beta primer mix. Tags on each cDNA molecule came from a template-switch adaptor with 12 random nucleotides. TCRdb reanalysed the 5' RACE reads using MiXCR and keeps one entry per CDR3 protein. The data hold 1.2 million to 1.5 million distinct CDR3 sequences, with approximately 59% observed a single time. Roughly 10 milliliters of peripheral blood were drawn from each donor. From germline, CDR1 is MNHEY and CDR2 SVGAGI. This CDR3 spans 14 amino acids. After removal of 0 bases from V and 8 bases from J, the junction contained 6 bases not matched to a gene. Worth noting for this clonotype: The target antigen is unknown.

The chain employs TRBV6-5 and TRBJ1-2; 7 bases line up with TRBD1. The origin of this receptor is a man aged 18 to 35 in good health. The sample taken for sequencing was blood. The CDR3 coding sequence is TGTGCCAGCAGTTACTCGCCGGGACAGACCGGCTACACCTTC. Protein product: CASSYSPGQTGYTF.